This T cell receptor beta chain is drawn from a study of blood T cell repertoires in COVID-19. The CDR3 totals 11 residues. CDR1 and CDR2 (germline): MDHEN, SYDVKM. The germline V and J ends were trimmed by 3 bases and 8 bases, with 5 bases remaining between them. Sequencing used immunoSEQ multiplex PCR; TCRdb keeps in-frame clones, though not all of them. The sample lists almost 400,000 clones; 88% were seen once. What was sequenced was PBMCs or T cells enriched from blood (not recorded which). The receptor's source is a woman in her 30s with acute COVID-19. This sequence joins TRBV28 and TRBJ2-4; D gene ambiguous. The CDR3 nucleotides are TGTGCCAGCAGTTTTGGAGACATTCAGTACTTC. Translating it yields CASSFGDIQYF.